These T cell receptor beta chains were read from a single sample in a study of cytomegalovirus exposure and HLA in healthy donors. Generated by immunoSEQ multiplex PCR, the TCRdb table keeps only in-frame clones and is missing some. Altogether around 150,000 clones are present, over 65% being singletons, with the ten largest covering approximately 1.5%. The sample was PBMCs. The receptors were gathered from a man aged 40-55 years in good health and CMV-seronegative. CDR3s include the opening cysteine and the closing phenylalanine or tryptophan. Each record gives: V gene, clone size, J gene, CDR3 protein. Only part of the rows carry a size: once, few, many, or a class if the clone is expanded.

TRBV7-2,-,TRBJ2-1,CASNIDAGEQFF
TRBV5-1,-,TRBJ2-4,CASSLAGGPAKNIQYF
TRBV11-1,-,TRBJ2-2,CASSGARDKGPLGTGELFF
TRBV28,-,TRBJ1-2,CASTDDKNYGYTF
TRBV7-2,-,TRBJ2-3,CASSLAGLAGGPWADTQYF
TRBV7-9,-,TRBJ2-7,CASTDQPGQLSVYEQYF
TRBV18,few,TRBJ2-7,CASSPNSGFAYEQYF
TRBV19,-,TRBJ1-1,CASSIGGSTEAFF
TRBV2,once,TRBJ2-3,CASSPRTRSSTDTQYF
TRBV19,-,TRBJ1-1,CASSHETGATEAFF
TRBV30,-,TRBJ2-7,CAWSVLLVGGSYEQYF
TRBV4-1,-,TRBJ2-3,CASSQPRGTSGRKGSTDTQYF
TRBV27,-,TRBJ2-7,CASSLSSVYYEQYF
TRBV7-2,-,TRBJ1-1,CASSLLTGGDTEAFF
TRBV12-5,-,TRBJ1-5,CASGPRGYSNQPQHF
TRBV15,-,-,CATSRDRSEFSYEQYF
TRBV25-1,once,TRBJ2-1,CASSRPSGNNEQFF
TRBV2,-,TRBJ2-5,CASSKLAGDGETQYF
TRBV2,few,TRBJ2-7,CASELYEQYF
TRBV5-6,-,TRBJ2-3,CASSLLAGGPGGTQYF
TRBV7-3,-,TRBJ2-1,CASSLLGKGGVNEQFF
TRBV19,-,TRBJ1-1,CAGGQVNTEAFF
TRBV5-1,-,TRBJ2-7,CASSFAGTGREQYF
TRBV2,few,TRBJ2-6,CASRRLAGAGANVLTF
TRBV19,-,TRBJ2-7,CASSHPGQSYERYF
TRBV5-4,-,TRBJ2-6,CASSLGPPDSDSGANVLTF
TRBV6-6,-,TRBJ2-3,CASSPWTQDTDTQYF
TRBV7-9,-,TRBJ1-2,CASSLGTGTNYGYTF
TRBV14,once,TRBJ2-1,CASSRRQGTYNEQFF
TRBV29-1,-,TRBJ2-7,CSVERLAGGEQYF
TRBV11-2,-,TRBJ2-7,CASRDPGRPYEQYF
TRBV6-1,-,TRBJ1-3,CASSAQGATYGNTIYF
TRBV19,-,TRBJ1-6,CGTGSYNSPLHF
TRBV6-5,-,TRBJ2-7,CASSTYRGGEQYF
TRBV6-5,-,TRBJ1-1,CASSLGGRRGTEAFF
TRBV29-1,-,TRBJ2-7,CSVEGSSYEQYF
TRBV11-3,-,TRBJ2-1,CASSVTRDEQFF
TRBV15,few,TRBJ2-7,CAISIGGEQYF
TRBV5-4,-,TRBJ2-3,CASSLYSTDTQYF